The clone carrying this T cell receptor (beta chain) was picked up a small number of times. The antigen remains undetermined. These data are taken from a study of T cells after yellow fever vaccination. Whole-study context: SMART-Seq v4 Ultra Low Input prepared libraries from low-cell fractions. General observations from the study: A large majority of primary-vaccination clones showed up again after the booster (around 96% CD4, around 90% CD8).

Germline loops: CDR1 SEHNR, CDR2 FQNEAQ (reference sequence). Germline trimming cut 4 bases from V and 5 bases from J; bases unmatched to any gene: 15. The CDR3 is made up of 18 amino acids. UMIs were added to TCR cDNA along with a universal primer site when it was made by 5'RACE template switching. TCRdb recomputed calls from the 5' RACE reads with MiXCR, one row per CDR3 protein. Of 250,000 to 300,000 distinct CDR3 sequences detected, 5.2% appear once; the ten largest clones hold less than 3.5%. The receptor was isolated from a man aged 18 to 29 who received the YFV17D yellow fever vaccine. Material: CD4+ T cells sorted from PBMCs, obtained on the day of the yellow fever booster vaccination. The chain employs TRBV7-9 and TRBJ1-5; 9 bases fit TRBD1. The CDR3 sequence is CASSSVPGQGRGHQPQHF. DNA for the CDR3: TGTGCCAGCAGCTCCGTCCCGGGACAGGGTCGAGGACATCAGCCCCAGCATTTT.